The 25 T cell receptor beta chains reported below all come from one sample, sequenced in a study of T cell responses to AZD1222 COVID-19 vaccine. The repertoire was sequenced with immunoSEQ multiplex PCR; TCRdb's copy has only in-frame clones and lacks some. The data show fewer than 150,000 clones, approximately 90% seen once. The specimen comprised peripheral blood, sampled 28 days after the second AZD1222 dose. Every receptor here comes from an adult who received the AZD1222 COVID-19 vaccine.

This rearrangement joins TRBV4-1 to TRBJ1-2, with TRBD1 matching over 7 bases. Germline loops: CDR1 MGHRA, CDR2 YSYEKL. V dropped 0 bases and J dropped 4; count of bases not matched to a gene: 11. The CDR3 length is 17 residues. The CDR3 here is CASSQDRGGGRFYGYTF. CDR3 nucleotides: TGCGCCAGCAGCCAAGATAGGGGAGGGGGCCGTTTCTATGGCTACACCTTC.

About this clone: The junction departs from germline at one end; a sequencing error may be responsible. The chain uses TRBV6-5 and TRBJ1-1; a possible D gene is TRBD1 (6 bases). In germline, CDR1 is MNHEY, CDR2 SVGAGI. The CDR3 totals 11 residues. Here the CDR3 DNA reads TGTGCCAGCACCGGAGGGAAAGGACAGAGGTTT. It encodes CASTGGKGQRF.

The chain uses TRBV12-2 and TRBJ1-6. TRBV12-2 is described as a pseudogene. The CDR3 length is 12 residues. In DNA form, the CDR3 reads TGTGCAGCTGTTGGGGTTAGATCACCCCTCCACTTT. This translates into CAAVGVRSPLHF.

The chain employs TRBV19 and TRBJ2-1, with D possibly matching TRBD2 (6 bases). Between the trimmed V and J ends, which lost 3 bases and 10 bases, there was a span of 16 bases. Per germline, CDR1 LNHDA and CDR2 SQIVND (reference sequence). CDR3 length: 14 amino acids. The CDR3 DNA reads as TGTGCCAGTAGTATGGCGGGACCCGCCCTGGAGCAGTTCTTC. It specifies CASSMAGPALEQFF.

The chain has TRBV5-4 and TRBJ1-4; no firm D call. Germline-derived CDR1 and CDR2 are SGHNT and YYREEE (reference sequence). The CDR3 extends over 11 amino acids. V lost 5 bases to trimming and J lost 10 bases, with 9 bases between them. The CDR3 coding sequence is TGTGCCAGCAGAAGTAAGGGAAAACTGTTTTTT. It is translated as CASRSKGKLFF.

V is TRBV6-5 and J is TRBJ1-5; 7 nucleotides align to TRBD1. This CDR3 spans 14 amino acids. V lost 2 bases to trimming and J lost 6 bases; unmatched junction nucleotides: 4. The germline V gene has CDR1 MNHEY and CDR2 SVGAGI. The CDR3 loop reads CASSYGRGFQPQHF. CDR3 coding DNA: TGTGCCAGCAGTTACGGCAGGGGGTTTCAGCCCCAGCATTTT.

This chain joins TRBV25-1 and TRBJ1-1; 7 bases match TRBD1. Germline trimming cut 2 bases from V and 1 base from J; bases unmatched to any gene: 4. The CDR3 spans 15 residues. Germline-derived CDR1 and CDR2 are MGHDK and SYGVNS. CDR3 DNA: TGTGCCAGCAGTGAAACCGGGACAGCGAACACTGAAGCTTTCTTT. Its protein product is CASSETGTANTEAFF.

This clone was detected once. The chain couples TRBV19 to TRBJ2-5; 12 bases are a match to TRBD2. Trimming removed 5 bases from V and 7 bases from J; junction bases left unmatched: 14. The CDR3 contains 17 residues. Germline V CDR1 and CDR2: LNHDA, SQIVND (reference sequence). The CDR3 DNA reads TGTGCCAGTAGTGCGAGACAAGGACTAGCGGGGCTAAGGACCCAGTACTTC. It codes for CASSARQGLAGLRTQYF.

The chain uses TRBV3-1 (or the pseudogene TRBV3-2) and TRBJ1-2, with D perhaps TRBD1 (6 bases). Deletions cut 2 bases from V and 0 bases from J, with 10 bases between. From germline, CDR1 is LGHDT and CDR2 YNNKEL (reference sequence). The CDR3 is 15 residues long. CDR3 nucleotides: TGTGCCAGCAGCCAATTTAGGGGGGCTAACTATGGCTACACCTTC. Translating gives CASSQFRGANYGYTF.

V is TRBV15 and J is TRBJ1-2, with no clear D. The V gene lost 0 bases and the J gene lost 1 base, with 12 bases spanning the gap. This CDR3 has 16 residues. Germline CDR1 is LNHNV and CDR2 is YYDKDF (reference sequence). CDR3 residues: CATSRDGWVSNYGYTF. The CDR3 coding sequence is TGTGCCACCAGCAGAGATGGCTGGGTCAGTAACTATGGCTACACCTTC.

The V call is TRBV18, the J call TRBJ1-4; D is ambiguous. The V end lost 0 bases, the J end lost 8 bases, and 13 bases lay between the germline ends. CDR3 length equals 15 residues. The V gene's germline CDR1 is KGHSH and CDR2 LQKENI. The CDR3 spells CASSPPPHREEKLFF. The CDR3 DNA reads as TGTGCCAGCTCACCACCACCCCATAGGGAGGAAAAACTGTTTTTT.

The chain combines TRBV19 with TRBJ1-2; possibly TRBD1 for D (5 bases). Germline-derived CDR1 and CDR2 are LNHDA and SQIVND (reference sequence). This CDR3 comprises 14 residues. V was cut by 3 bases and J by 0 bases, with 8 bases left in between. The CDR3 spells CASSITGSNYGYTF. In DNA form, the CDR3 reads TGTGCCAGTAGTATTACAGGATCTAACTATGGCTACACCTTC.

The rearrangement uses TRBV6-1 and TRBJ2-3; TRBD2 matches at 11 bases. V trimming: 0 bases; J trimming: 7 bases; junction bases outside the gene matches: 3. The CDR3 is 15 residues long. CDR1 and CDR2 (germline): MNHNS, SASEGT. In DNA form, the CDR3 reads TGTGCCAGCAGTGAAGCTGGGACTAGCGGTTATACGCAGTATTTT. Amino acid sequence: CASSEAGTSGYTQYF.

The chain employs TRBV6-5 and TRBJ1-1; D is unclear. The CDR3 extends over 14 amino acids. V lost 4 bases and J lost 5, with 14 bases in between. Per the germline V gene, CDR1 is MNHEY and CDR2 is SVGAGI. CDR3 amino acids: CASSSALMGTEAFF. CDR3 DNA sequence: TGTGCCAGCAGTTCCGCGCTTATGGGGACTGAAGCTTTCTTT.

The chain couples TRBV5-4 to TRBJ1-1, with 9 nucleotides matching TRBD1. The length of the CDR3 is 16 residues. The V segment lost 2 bases and the J segment 1 base; nucleotides outside the gene matches: 6. CDR1 and CDR2 from the germline V gene are SGHNT and YYREEE (reference sequence). CDR3 region: CASSFGTGRKNTEAFF. CDR3 sequence (DNA): TGTGCCAGCAGCTTCGGGACAGGGAGGAAGAACACTGAAGCTTTCTTT.

The CDR3 nucleotides read TGTGCCACCAGCAGAGTACGGGACAGCCTGATCTCTGGGGCCAACGTCCTGACTTTC. This encodes CATSRVRDSLISGANVLTF. This sequence joins TRBV15 and TRBJ2-6, with 7 bases that match TRBD1. In germline, CDR1 is LNHNV, CDR2 YYDKDF (reference sequence). CDR3 size: 19 residues. Trimming removed 1 base from V and 0 bases from J; junction bases left unmatched: 9.

The chain uses TRBV15 and TRBJ2-3; 7 nucleotides match TRBD2. Germline CDR1 reads LNHNV; CDR2 reads YYDKDF (reference sequence). Trimming at V came to 4 bases and at J to 6 bases, leaving 16 bases not matched to a gene. The CDR3 sequence is 17 residues long. CDR3 region: CATSKSSGWDSGDTQYF. CDR3 sequence (DNA): TGTGCCACCAGCAAGTCTAGCGGTTGGGACTCAGGGGATACGCAGTATTTT.

The gene calls are TRBV9 and TRBJ1-1, with D hard to call. CDR3 size: 15 residues. With 3 bases removed from V and 1 base from J, the gap between germline ends came to 13 bases. Germline CDR1 reads SGDLS; CDR2 reads YYNGEE. This CDR3 reads CASSEEGRGNTEAFF. The CDR3 DNA reads as TGTGCCAGCAGCGAGGAGGGCCGAGGGAACACTGAAGCTTTCTTT.

The J gene is TRBJ2-3, the V gene TRBV4-1, with 7 bases fitting TRBD2. This CDR3 is 15 amino acids long. The germline V gene has CDR1 MGHRA and CDR2 YSYEKL. Trimming cost V 4 bases and J 0 bases; bases outside gene matches: 4. The CDR3 sequence: CASSPLAASTDTQYF. CDR3 DNA sequence: TGCGCCAGCAGCCCCCTAGCGGCTAGCACAGATACGCAGTATTTT.

This clone was seen a few times. The chain uses TRBV12-3 or TRBV12-4 and TRBJ1-1; D possibly corresponds to TRBD1 (6 bases). The CDR3 is 13 residues long. V was clipped by 7 bases and J by 1 base, with 10 bases between them. The CDR3 protein is CASTIGGNTEAFF. CDR3 DNA: TGTGCCAGCACCATAGGGGGGAACACTGAAGCTTTCTTT.

The chain recombines TRBV12-3 or TRBV12-4 with TRBJ1-5; maybe TRBD1 (6 bases). This CDR3 comprises 13 residues. Trimming cost V 5 bases and J 5 bases, with 10 bases left between them. For the CDR3, the DNA is TGTGCCAGCAGTAGGGACACTGATCAGCCCCAGCATTTT. It translates to CASSRDTDQPQHF.

The chain couples TRBV7-8 to TRBJ1-1, with D possibly being TRBD1 (6 bases). The CDR3 totals 14 residues. Deletions cut 1 base from V and 4 bases from J, with 10 bases between. Germline CDR1 SGHVS, CDR2 FQNEAQ. Here the CDR3 reads CASSLGGAGTEAFF. The CDR3 DNA follows: TGTGCCAGCAGCTTAGGGGGGGCAGGCACTGAAGCTTTCTTT.

The V gene is TRBV7-9, the J gene TRBJ2-7, with no clear D. This CDR3 region has 13 residues. Germline V lookup: CDR1 SEHNR, CDR2 FQNEAQ (reference sequence). Between the trimmed V and J ends, which lost 5 bases and 4 bases, there was a span of 12 bases. CDR3 sequence reads: CASSPVNGYEQYV. In DNA, the CDR3 is TGTGCCAGCAGCCCCGTTAATGGGTACGAGCAGTACGTC.

The chain has TRBV6-5 and TRBJ2-1; 7 nucleotides match TRBD2. The V segment lost 6 bases and the J segment 7 bases; nucleotides outside the gene matches: 6. The CDR3 runs to 13 residues. Germline CDR1 MNHEY, CDR2 SVGAGI. The CDR3 is CASRAGRDNEQFF. The CDR3 coding sequence is TGTGCCAGCAGGGCAGGGAGGGATAATGAGCAGTTCTTC.

The chain combines TRBV12-3 or TRBV12-4 with TRBJ1-1; no clear D gene. Trimming removed 8 bases at V and 3 bases at J, with 7 bases between. CDR3 length equals 11 residues. The CDR3 here is CASGRYTEAFF. Here the CDR3 DNA reads TGTGCCAGCGGACGGTACACTGAAGCTTTCTTT.